The following is a T cell receptor (beta chain) sequence with its context. Antigen: not known. Clones were sequenced by immunoSEQ multiplex PCR, and TCRdb holds only the in-frame ones, with some missing. This table holds roughly 58,000 clones, 80% to 95% found once. V was pared by 8 bases and J by 0 bases, with 7 bases of the junction left unmatched. The CDR3 has 15 amino acids. Per germline, CDR1 SGHVS and CDR2 FQNEAQ. This specimen belongs to a study of early stage breast cancer tumors. Study-wide context: Of some 15 invasive breast tumors, more than nine were hormone receptor-positive, HER2-negative. Under 10 ER+/PR+/HER2- tumors were invasive ductal; a few were invasive lobular. Whole-study findings and limits: Compared with adjacent normal breast tissue, tumors showed around 2.7-fold greater T cell density and higher clonality. Tumor and normal breast were distinguished via blood comparison in about 90% of the 16 patients.

The chain joins TRBV7-8 to TRBJ1-5; 7 nucleotides align to TRBD1. Sequencing input: blood. The TCR sequence derives from a person aged 70 to 85 with breast cancer. The CDR3: CASEGAQDSNQPQHF. The CDR3 region has the DNA TGTGCCAGCGAGGGGGCCCAGGATAGCAATCAGCCCCAGCATTTT.